This record looks at one TCR beta chain sequence and its context. Its antigen is unknown. These data are taken from a study of cytomegalovirus exposure and HLA in healthy donors. Turning to the study itself: T cells numbering around 200 million yielded more than 95 million unique TCR beta sequences in an earlier analysis. Whole-study findings and limits: Per published accounts, TCR beta sequences correctly predicted the HLA-A and HLA-B alleles of most subjects. Among the most significant clusters, several appeared linked to common viral pathogens in a later analysis. The authors later linked a missense DCLRE1C variant to TCR beta V- and J-gene trimming.

V was trimmed by 0 bases and J by 0 bases, leaving 13 bases between them. The germline V gene has CDR1 LNHNV and CDR2 YYDKDF (reference sequence). CDR3 size: 17 residues. This PCR relied on a set of 60 Vbeta primers and 13 Jbeta primers. Clones were read by immunoSEQ multiplex PCR, and TCRdb kept only the in-frame ones, dropping some. The table shows approximately 140,000 clones, with approximately 73% occurring only once. The receptor's source is a human donor in good health. The chain carries TRBV15 and TRBJ2-3; D is unclear. The sequenced material came from PBMCs. CDR3 DNA: TGTGCCACCAGCAGAGATTTAGGCGGCGCTAGCACAGATACGCAGTATTTT. Translating it yields CATSRDLGGASTDTQYF. Full variable domain (rest looked up from reference TRBV15 and TRBJ2-3): DAMVIQNPRYQVTQFGKPVTLSCSQTLNHNVMYWYQQKSSQAPKLLFHYYDKDFNNEADTPDNFQSRRPNTSFCFLDIRSPGLGDTAMYLCATSRDLGGASTDTQYFGPGTRLTVL.